This T cell receptor (beta chain) was recovered during a study of neurological immune-mediated disorders (dated 2019 in TCRdb). Broadly, across the study: Of the roughly 35 multiple sclerosis patients, about 31 had relapsing-remitting MS and 3 had secondary progressive MS. Peripheral blood TCR-beta repertoires from HTLV-I-associated myelopathy (HAM/TSP) patients, multiple sclerosis patients and healthy controls were compared by UMI-based sequencing. The approximately 110 TCR-beta libraries included longitudinal samples, technical triplicates and paired sorted CD4+ and CD8+ T-cell subsets alongside PBMC samples. Longitudinal HAM/TSP and healthy donors were sampled at 3 time-points each (about 3-45 month intervals). Of the 60 to 70 subjects in the cohort, around 14 were HAM/TSP patients, around 35 were multiple sclerosis patients, and some 20 were healthy controls.

This clonotype was recorded many times. Its antigen specificity is not known. The sample holds no much larger clone one base away, and base qualities are not on file. cDNA synthesis used template-switch 5'RACE with a primer carrying a 10-nucleotide random unique molecular identifier tagging each TCR transcript. Every sequencing run yielded over 180 million TCR-beta sequences covering 15-18 subjects. The RNeasy kit was used to extract total RNA. TCR-beta VDJ regions were amplified with primers for the TCR constant region and the 5'RACE anchor, using the KAPA Real-time Library Amplification kit. Sample indexes and Illumina adaptors were added in a first PCR, and a second PCR then increased library yield. After Ampure bead purification, the TCR product of roughly 650 bp was size-selected on a 2% E-gel SizeSelection system. Before pooling, library quality was assessed on a Bioanalyzer, concentration was determined with Qubit, and library quantification was performed with the Kapa Library Quantification kit. An Illumina HiSeq 2500 was used to sequence the libraries paired-end at 2 x 150 bp. To increase sequence diversity, roughly 25-31% phiX was spiked into each library pool. As for how the authors treated the data: The UMI-based MiGEC pipeline processed quality-filtered reads and removed over 80% of raw TCR sequences during error correction. IMGT germline references were used for aligning VDJ genes, and each clonotype was defined as a unique CDR3 amino acid sequence together with its V-J genes. VDJtools evaluated clonal expansion, Shannon diversity and CDR3 relatedness (CalcPairwiseDistances, ClusterSamples); CLCbio workbench built phylogenetic trees. Expanded clones were defined as having at least 8 unique UMIs, based on coefficient-of-variation modelling across technical triplicates. The public sequencing data were trimmed at Q25 with fastp and processed into clonotypes with MiXCR by TCRdb, which kept only in-frame beta chains. Each entry merges the rows of one CDR3 protein and shows their most common DNA and genes. The V and J calls follow TCRdb's processing rather than the paper's. The sample has over 75,000 distinct CDR3 sequences on record, almost 6% of them singletons. The ten largest clones capture roughly 8.6% of the sample.

The germline V gene gives CDR1 as MDHEN and CDR2 as SYDVKM. V drops 4 bases and J drops 7 bases, leaving 19 bases in between. From its cysteine to its phenylalanine, the CDR3 spans 15 amino acids. The sequence is cut down to CDR3 DNA, 45 bases in frame from base 1. Broad study findings and their caveats: No identical CDR3 amino acid sequences were shared among expanded clones across subjects, suggesting private TCR-beta repertoires in all groups. No clinical or MRI features were associated with the MS cluster, and the authors said that larger cohorts are needed. Repertoires from 18 of 34 MS patients were grouped by phylogenetic analysis into a cluster of related CDR3 sequences, suggesting a possible repertoire-level signature. TCR clonal expansion was highest in HAM/TSP patients and lowest in MS patients, with MS patients falling below even healthy controls.

The time point label, as the study defines it: longitudinal time-point 2. Libraries from unsorted PBMCs were made from 2 million PBMCs kept in RNAlater at -80 degrees C until RNA extraction. Multiple sclerosis patients were enrolled in a US clinical protocol under which disease progression was evaluated by magnetic resonance imaging. PBMCs were separated from peripheral blood using Ficoll-Hypaque density gradient centrifugation and then cryopreserved in liquid nitrogen. The sequence is built from TRBV28 and TRBJ1-2, with a weak D call of TRBD1 (5 bases match). Sequencing was carried out using PBMCs. This TCR was sampled from a woman aged 55-70 years with multiple sclerosis. The sequenced DNA is TGTGCCAGCAGTTCCCTACTCCAGGGAACGGGTGGCTACACCTTC. Translation gives CASSSLLQGTGGYTF.